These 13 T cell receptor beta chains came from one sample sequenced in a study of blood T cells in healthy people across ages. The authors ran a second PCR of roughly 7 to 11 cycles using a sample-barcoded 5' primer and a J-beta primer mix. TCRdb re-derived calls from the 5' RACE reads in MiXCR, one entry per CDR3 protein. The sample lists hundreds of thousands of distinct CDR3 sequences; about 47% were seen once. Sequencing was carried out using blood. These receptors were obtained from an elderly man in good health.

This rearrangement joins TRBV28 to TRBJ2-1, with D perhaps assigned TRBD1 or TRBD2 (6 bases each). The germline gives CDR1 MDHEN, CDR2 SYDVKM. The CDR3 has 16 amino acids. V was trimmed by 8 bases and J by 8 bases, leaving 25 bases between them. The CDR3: CASLATRGGISDEQFF. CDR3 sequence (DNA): TGTGCCAGCCTGGCGACCAGGGGCGGGATTAGCGATGAGCAGTTCTTC.

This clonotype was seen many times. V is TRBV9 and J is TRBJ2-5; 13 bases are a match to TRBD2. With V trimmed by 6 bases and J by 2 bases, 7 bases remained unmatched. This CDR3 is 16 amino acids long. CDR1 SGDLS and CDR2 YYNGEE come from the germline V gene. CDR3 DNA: TGTGCCAGCAACCTGGGGACTAGCGGGATGCAAGAGACCCAGTACTTC. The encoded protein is CASNLGTSGMQETQYF.

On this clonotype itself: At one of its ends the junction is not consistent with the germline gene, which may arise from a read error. The CDR3 loop is CASSRGLAGPSSYNGQFF. The CDR3 nucleotides read TGTGCCAGCAGCCGGGGACTAGCGGGACCAAGCTCCTACAATGGGCAGTTCTTC. The rearrangement uses TRBV7-3 and TRBJ2-1; 13 nucleotides align to TRBD2. This CDR3 comprises 18 residues. The germline CDR1 and CDR2 sequences are SGHTA and FQGTGA.

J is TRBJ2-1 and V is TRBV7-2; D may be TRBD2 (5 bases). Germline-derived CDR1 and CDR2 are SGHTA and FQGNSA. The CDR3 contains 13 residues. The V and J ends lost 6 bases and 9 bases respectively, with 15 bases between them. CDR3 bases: TGTGCCAGCAGTCACCAAGGGAGAAGTGAGCAGTTCTTC. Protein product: CASSHQGRSEQFF.

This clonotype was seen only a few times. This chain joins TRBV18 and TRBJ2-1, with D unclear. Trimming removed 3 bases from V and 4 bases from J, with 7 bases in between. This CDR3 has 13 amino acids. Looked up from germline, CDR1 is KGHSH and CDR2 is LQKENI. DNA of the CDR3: TGTGCCAGCTCACCGGACGGATACAATGAGCAGTTCTTC. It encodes CASSPDGYNEQFF.

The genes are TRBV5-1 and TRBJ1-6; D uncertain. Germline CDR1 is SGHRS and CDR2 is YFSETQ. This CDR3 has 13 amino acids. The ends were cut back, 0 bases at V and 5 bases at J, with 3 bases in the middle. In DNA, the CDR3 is TGCGCCAGCAGCTTGGCCCATAATTCACCCCTCCACTTT. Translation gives CASSLAHNSPLHF.

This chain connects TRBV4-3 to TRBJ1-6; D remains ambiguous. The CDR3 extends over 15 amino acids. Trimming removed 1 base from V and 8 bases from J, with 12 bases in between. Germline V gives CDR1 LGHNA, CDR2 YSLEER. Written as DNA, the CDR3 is TGCGCCAGCAGCCAAGCCCCACGGCTAGATTCACCCCTCCACTTT. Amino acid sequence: CASSQAPRLDSPLHF.

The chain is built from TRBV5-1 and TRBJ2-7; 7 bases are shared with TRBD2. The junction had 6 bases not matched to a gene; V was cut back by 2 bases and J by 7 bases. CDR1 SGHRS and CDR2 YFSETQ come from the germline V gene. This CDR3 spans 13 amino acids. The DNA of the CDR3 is TGCGCCAGCAGCTTTGACAGAGCGGGGGAGCAGTACTTC. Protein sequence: CASSFDRAGEQYF.

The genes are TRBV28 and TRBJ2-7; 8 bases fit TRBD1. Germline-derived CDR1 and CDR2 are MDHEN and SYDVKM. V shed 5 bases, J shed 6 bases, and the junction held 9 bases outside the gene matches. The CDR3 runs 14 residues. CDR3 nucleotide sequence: TGTGCCAGCAGTCTGACAGGGGTAGATAGCGAGCAGTACTTC. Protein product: CASSLTGVDSEQYF.

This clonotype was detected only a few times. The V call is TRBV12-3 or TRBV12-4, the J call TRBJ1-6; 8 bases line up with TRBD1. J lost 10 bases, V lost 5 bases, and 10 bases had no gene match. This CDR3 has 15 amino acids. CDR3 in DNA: TGTGCCAGCAGTCCAAGACAGGGGTTCGGGTCACCCCTCCACTTT. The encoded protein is CASSPRQGFGSPLHF.

This chain's CDR3 is CASSQLARDRVSYEQYF. In DNA, the CDR3 is TGTGCCAGCAGCCAACTCGCCCGGGACAGGGTATCCTACGAGCAGTACTTC. This chain uses TRBV14 with TRBJ2-7; 9 bases map to TRBD1. Trimming removed 2 bases from V and 1 base from J; junction bases left unmatched: 9. The CDR3 consists of 17 residues. The germline V gene has CDR1 SGHDN and CDR2 FVKESK.

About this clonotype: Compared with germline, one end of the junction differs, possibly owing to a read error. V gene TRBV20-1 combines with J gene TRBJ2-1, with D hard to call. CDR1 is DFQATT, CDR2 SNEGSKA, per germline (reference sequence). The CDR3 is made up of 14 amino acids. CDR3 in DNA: TGCAGTGCTAGCCTCGGCGCCTCCGACAATGAGCAGTTCTTC. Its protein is CSASLGASDNEQFF.

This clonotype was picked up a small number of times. The CDR3, as DNA: TGTGCCAGCAGCTTAGACCACACCGGGGAGCTGTTTTTT. Amino acid sequence: CASSLDHTGELFF. V usage is TRBV7-9 and J usage is TRBJ2-2; no definite D call. Germline values: CDR1 SEHNR, CDR2 FQNEAQ (reference sequence). Between the trimmed V and J ends, which lost 1 base and 3 bases, there was a span of 3 bases. The CDR3 is 13 amino acids.